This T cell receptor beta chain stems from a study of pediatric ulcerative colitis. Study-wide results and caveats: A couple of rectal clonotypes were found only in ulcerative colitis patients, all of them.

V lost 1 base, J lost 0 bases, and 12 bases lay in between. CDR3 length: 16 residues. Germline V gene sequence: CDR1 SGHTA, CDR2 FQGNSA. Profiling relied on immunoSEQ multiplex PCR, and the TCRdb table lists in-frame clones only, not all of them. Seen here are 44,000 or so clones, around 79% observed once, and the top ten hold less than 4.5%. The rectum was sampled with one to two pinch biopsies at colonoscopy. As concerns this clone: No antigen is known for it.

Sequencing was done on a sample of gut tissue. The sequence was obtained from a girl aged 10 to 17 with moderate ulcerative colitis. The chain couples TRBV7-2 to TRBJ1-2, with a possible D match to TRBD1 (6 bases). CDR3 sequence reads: CASSLVEGVPNYGYTF. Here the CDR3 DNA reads TGTGCCAGCAGCTTAGTTGAGGGGGTCCCTAACTATGGCTACACCTTC.